The table lists the clone carrying this TCR beta chain with many counts. Its target is unknown. This sample was included in a study of T cells in Graves' hyperthyroidism and ophthalmopathy. The CDR3 covers 15 residues. Trimming left V 4 bases short and J 6 bases short, with 20 bases between. Germline lookup yields CDR1 SGHKS and CDR2 YYEKEE (reference sequence). Whole-study findings and limits: Median prediction lead before ophthalmopathy onset was 6.5 to 7 months with the model. Ophthalmopathy and stable hyperthyroidism were told apart by a 13 V-J model.

Authors of the study amplified TCR beta CDR3 regions from RNA transcripts. A first-round RT-PCR of the TCR CDR3 used the HTBI primer set. Each CDR3 protein is one row after TCRdb ran MiXCR on the multiplex PCR reads. The data show fewer than 600,000 distinct CDR3 sequences, 11% to 15% seen once. Pregnant or lactating patients were excluded, as were those with uncontrolled infection or other autoimmune disease. Fresh peripheral blood, roughly 9.8 ml of it, supplied the PBMCs. Input material: blood. The source of this sequence is a woman between 40 and 50 years old with Graves' hyperthyroidism. V usage is TRBV5-5 and J usage is TRBJ2-7; unclear D gene. CDR3 protein: CASSPGSTPGFEQYF. CDR3 sequence (DNA): TGTGCCAGCAGCCCGGGCAGCACTCCCGGTTTCGAGCAGTACTTC.